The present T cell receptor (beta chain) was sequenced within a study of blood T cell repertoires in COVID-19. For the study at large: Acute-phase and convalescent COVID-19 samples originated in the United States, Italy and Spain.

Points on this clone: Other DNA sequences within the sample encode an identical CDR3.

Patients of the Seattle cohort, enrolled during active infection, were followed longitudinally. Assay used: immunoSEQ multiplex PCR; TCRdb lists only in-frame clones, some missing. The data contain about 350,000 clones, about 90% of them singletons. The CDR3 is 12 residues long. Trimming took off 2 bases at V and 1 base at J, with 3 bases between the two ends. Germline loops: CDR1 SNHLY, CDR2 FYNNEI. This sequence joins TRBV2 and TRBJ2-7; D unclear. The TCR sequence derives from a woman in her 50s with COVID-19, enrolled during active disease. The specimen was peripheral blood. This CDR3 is CASSESSYEQYF. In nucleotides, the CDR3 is TGTGCCAGCAGTGAATCATCCTACGAGCAGTACTTC.